This T cell receptor beta chain was obtained from a study of blood T cell repertoires in COVID-19. This CDR3 spans 15 amino acids. Germline CDR1 is LGHDT and CDR2 is YNNKEL (reference sequence). V shed 5 bases, J shed 3 bases, and the junction held 10 bases outside the gene matches. This clone has only one observation. Libraries were prepared by immunoSEQ multiplex PCR; TCRdb keeps only in-frame clonotypes and omits some of them. This table holds 150,000 to 200,000 clones, roughly four fifths found once. The receptor was isolated from a man aged 45-65 years who had recovered from COVID-19. The chain links TRBV3-1 (or the pseudogene TRBV3-2) to TRBJ2-7; 7 bases match TRBD2. The material sequenced was PBMCs or T cells enriched from blood (not recorded which). CDR3 in amino acids: CASSWGSRGNYEQYF. Here the CDR3 DNA reads TGTGCCAGCAGCTGGGGTTCGCGGGGGAACTACGAGCAGTACTTC.